This TCR beta chain originates from a study of T cells after yellow fever vaccination. Study-wide findings and caveats: A small proportion of clonotypes was detected in both the CD4 and CD8 compartments.

A remark on this clonotype: Its antigen is as yet unknown.

TCRdb processed the 5' RACE reads anew with MiXCR; each CDR3 protein has one entry. Among hundreds of thousands of distinct CDR3 sequences, 20% to 25% were seen once, and the ten largest hold about 16%. CDR1 is ENHRY, CDR2 SYGVKD, per germline. Trimming removed 7 bases from V and 4 bases from J; junction bases left unmatched: 7. The CDR3 length is 14 residues. The source was PBMCs, collected roughly 23 days after the first yellow fever vaccination. The gene calls are TRBV10-3 and TRBJ2-7, with TRBD1 identical over 10 bases. The TCR was taken from a man between 18 and 29 years old who received the YFV17D yellow fever vaccine. DNA for the CDR3: TGTGCCATCACTTGGGACAGGGGCCGGTACGAGCAGTACGTC. This encodes CAITWDRGRYEQYV.